The 5 T cell receptor beta chains below come from one sample, sequenced in a study of OX40 agonist ivuxolimab in advanced cancers. Some clones are missing from TCRdb's copy, which holds only in-frame ones; the method was immunoSEQ multiplex PCR. The sample records some 34,000 clones, around four fifths being singletons. The specimen was CD4+ or CD8+ T cells sorted from blood, collected in a trial of the OX40 agonist ivuxolimab. Receptors originate from an adult with an advanced solid tumor such as melanoma, head and neck, liver or kidney cancer.

This chain links TRBV6-1 with TRBJ2-5; no definite D call. The end of the DNA is better explained by TRBJ2-7, so the J call may be wrong. Germline CDR1 MNHNS, CDR2 SASEGT. This CDR3 is built from 13 residues. CDR3 DNA sequence: TGTGCCAGTTCCACTATCAGCTCCTACGAGCAGTACTTC. Translating it yields CASSTISSYEQYF.

The chain has TRBV7-9 and TRBJ2-3; no clear D gene. V was clipped by 3 bases and J by 3 bases, with 13 bases between them. The CDR3 is made up of 15 amino acids. Germline CDR1 reads SEHNR; CDR2 reads FQNEAQ (reference sequence). The CDR3 sequence is CASSFTQVRTDTQYF. The CDR3 DNA sequence: TGTGCCAGCAGCTTTACCCAAGTCCGGACAGATACGCAGTATTTT.

The chain couples TRBV6-5 to TRBJ2-7; TRBD2 matches 10 bases. The V gene's germline CDR1 is MNHEY and CDR2 SVGAGI. The CDR3 runs to 14 residues. The J segment lost 6 bases and the V segment lost 5 bases, leaving 7 bases of the junction unmatched. CDR3 sequence: CASSDSGGVREQYF. CDR3 bases: TGTGCCAGCAGTGACAGCGGGGGGGTGCGCGAGCAGTACTTC.

This clone was counted once. Sequence at one end of the junction differs from germline and may be a read error. The chain joins TRBV7-6 to TRBJ2-3; D could derive from TRBD1 or TRBD2 (5 bases each). Germline CDR1 and CDR2: SGHVS and FNYEAQ. CDR3 size: 15 residues. CDR3 amino acids: CASSLGVRSSETQYF. CDR3 bases: TGTGCCAGCAGCTTGGGGGTCCGATCCTCAGAAACGCAGTATTTT.

This clone showed up just a few times. The DNA for the CDR3 is TGCGCCAGCAGCTTGGGGGACAGGGACGGCTACACCTTC. Translating gives CASSLGDRDGYTF. V is TRBV5-1 and J is TRBJ1-2; 9 bases align to TRBD1. The V and J ends lost 0 bases and 8 bases, in that order; junction bases with no gene match: 2. From germline, CDR1 is SGHRS and CDR2 YFSETQ. The CDR3 has 13 residues. Full variable domain (remainder filled in from reference TRBV5-1 and TRBJ1-2): KAGVTQTPRYLIKTRGQQVTLSCSPISGHRSVSWYQQTPGQGLQFLFEYFSETQRNKGNFPGRFSGRQFSNSRSEMNVSTLELGDSALYLCASSLGDRDGYTFGSGTRLTVV.